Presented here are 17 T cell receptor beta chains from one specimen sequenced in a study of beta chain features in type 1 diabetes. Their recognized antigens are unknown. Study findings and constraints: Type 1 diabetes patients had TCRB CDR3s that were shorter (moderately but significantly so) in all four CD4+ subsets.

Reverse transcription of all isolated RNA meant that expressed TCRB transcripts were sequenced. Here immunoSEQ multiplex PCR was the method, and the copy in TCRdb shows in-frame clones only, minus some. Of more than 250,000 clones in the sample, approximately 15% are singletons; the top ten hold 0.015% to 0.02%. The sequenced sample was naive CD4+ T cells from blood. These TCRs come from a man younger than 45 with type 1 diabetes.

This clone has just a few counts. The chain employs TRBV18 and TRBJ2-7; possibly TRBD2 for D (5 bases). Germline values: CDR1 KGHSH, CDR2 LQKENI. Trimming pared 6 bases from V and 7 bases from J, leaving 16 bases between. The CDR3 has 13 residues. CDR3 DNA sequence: TGTGCCAGCTCCCTGGGGATCCGGAGGGAGCAGTACTTC. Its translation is CASSLGIRREQYF.

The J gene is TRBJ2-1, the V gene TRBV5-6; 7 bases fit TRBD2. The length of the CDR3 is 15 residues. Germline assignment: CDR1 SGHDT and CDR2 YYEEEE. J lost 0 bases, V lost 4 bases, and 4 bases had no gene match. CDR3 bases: TGTGCCAGCAGCCCGGGACTACCCTCCTACAATGAGCAGTTCTTC. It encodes CASSPGLPSYNEQFF.

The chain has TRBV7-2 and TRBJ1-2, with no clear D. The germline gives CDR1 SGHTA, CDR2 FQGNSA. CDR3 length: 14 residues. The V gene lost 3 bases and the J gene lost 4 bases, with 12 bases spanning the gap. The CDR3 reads CASSFLNSAYGYTF. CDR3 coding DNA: TGTGCCAGCAGCTTCTTAAACAGTGCCTATGGCTACACCTTC. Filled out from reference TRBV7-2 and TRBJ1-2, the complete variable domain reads GAGVSQSPSNKVTEKGKDVELRCDPISGHTALYWYRQSLGQGLEFLIYFQGNSAPDKSGLPSDRFSAERTGGSVSTLTIQRTQQEDSAVYLCASSFLNSAYGYTFGSGTRLTVV.

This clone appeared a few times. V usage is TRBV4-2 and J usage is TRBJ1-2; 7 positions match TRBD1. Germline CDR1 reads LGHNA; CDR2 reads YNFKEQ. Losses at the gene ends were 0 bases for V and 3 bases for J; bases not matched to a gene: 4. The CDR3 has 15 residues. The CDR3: CASSQEQQGYYGYTF. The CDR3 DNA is TGTGCCAGCAGCCAAGAACAACAGGGGTACTATGGCTACACCTTC.

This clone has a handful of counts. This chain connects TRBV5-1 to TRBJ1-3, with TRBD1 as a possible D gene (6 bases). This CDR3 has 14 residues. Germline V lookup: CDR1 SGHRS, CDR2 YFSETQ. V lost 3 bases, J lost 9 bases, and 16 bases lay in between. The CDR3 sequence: CASSWEGQGRTIYF. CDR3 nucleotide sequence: TGCGCCAGCAGCTGGGAGGGACAAGGACGCACCATATATTTT.

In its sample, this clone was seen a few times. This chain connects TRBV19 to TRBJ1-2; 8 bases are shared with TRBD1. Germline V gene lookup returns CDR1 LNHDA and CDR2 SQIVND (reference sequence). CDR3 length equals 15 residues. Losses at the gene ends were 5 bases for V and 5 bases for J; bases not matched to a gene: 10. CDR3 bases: TGTGCCAGTAGTGCGTCCGGGACAGGCCGATATGGCTACACCTTC. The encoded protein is CASSASGTGRYGYTF.

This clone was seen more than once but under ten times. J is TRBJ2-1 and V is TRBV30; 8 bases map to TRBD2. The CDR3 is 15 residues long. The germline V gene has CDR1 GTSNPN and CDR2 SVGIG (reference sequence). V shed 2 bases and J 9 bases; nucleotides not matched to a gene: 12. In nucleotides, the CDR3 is TGTGCCTGGAGTCCGAGCGGGAGCCGTTTCAGTGAGCAGTTCTTC. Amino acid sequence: CAWSPSGSRFSEQFF.

The CDR3 region has the DNA TGTGCCAGCAGCCGAGGCCAACCCAGCACAGATACGCAGTATTTT. This codes for CASSRGQPSTDTQYF. The chain has TRBV7-9 and TRBJ2-3; D is uncertain. Germline V lookup: CDR1 SEHNR, CDR2 FQNEAQ (reference sequence). CDR3 length equals 15 residues. V was shortened by 5 bases and J by 0 bases, with 12 bases between the two germline ends.

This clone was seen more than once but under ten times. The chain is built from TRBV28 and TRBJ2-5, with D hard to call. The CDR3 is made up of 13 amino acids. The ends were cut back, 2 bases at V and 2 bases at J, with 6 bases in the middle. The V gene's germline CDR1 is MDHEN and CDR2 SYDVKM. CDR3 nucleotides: TGTGCCAGCAGTTTAGATAGACAAGAGACCCAGTACTTC. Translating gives CASSLDRQETQYF.

The CDR3 region has the DNA TGCAGCGTTAAGTCGAGGGCTAATGAAAAACTGTTTTTT. The encoded protein is CSVKSRANEKLFF. The chain employs TRBV29-1 and TRBJ1-4; D unclear. Germline values: CDR1 SQVTM, CDR2 ANQGSEA. The V and J ends lost 5 bases and 3 bases respectively, with 10 bases between them. The CDR3 contains 13 residues.

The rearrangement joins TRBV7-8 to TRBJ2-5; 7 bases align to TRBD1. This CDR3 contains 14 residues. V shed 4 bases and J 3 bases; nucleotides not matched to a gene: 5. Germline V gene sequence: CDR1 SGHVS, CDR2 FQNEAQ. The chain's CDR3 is CASSSTTGEETQYF. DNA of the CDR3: TGTGCCAGCAGCTCCACCACAGGGGAAGAGACCCAGTACTTC. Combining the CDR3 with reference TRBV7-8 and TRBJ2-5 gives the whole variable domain GAGVSQSPRYKVAKRGQDVALRCDPISGHVSLFWYQQALGQGPEFLTYFQNEAQLDKSGLPSDRFFAERPEGSVSTLKIQRTQQEDSAVYLCASSSTTGEETQYFGPGTRLLVL.

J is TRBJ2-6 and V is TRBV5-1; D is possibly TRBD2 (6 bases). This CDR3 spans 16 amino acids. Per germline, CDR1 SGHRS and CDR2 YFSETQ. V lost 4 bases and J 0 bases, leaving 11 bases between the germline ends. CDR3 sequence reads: CASSTSAGSGANVLTF. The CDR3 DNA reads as TGCGCCAGCAGCACTTCAGCGGGCTCTGGGGCCAACGTCCTGACTTTC. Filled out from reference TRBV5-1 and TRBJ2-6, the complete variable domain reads KAGVTQTPRYLIKTRGQQVTLSCSPISGHRSVSWYQQTPGQGLQFLFEYFSETQRNKGNFPGRFSGRQFSNSRSEMNVSTLELGDSALYLCASSTSAGSGANVLTFGAGSRLTVL.

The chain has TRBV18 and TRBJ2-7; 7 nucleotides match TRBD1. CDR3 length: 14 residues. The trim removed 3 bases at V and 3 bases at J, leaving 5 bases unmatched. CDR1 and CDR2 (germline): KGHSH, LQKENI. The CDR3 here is CASSPSGQLYEQYF. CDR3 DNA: TGTGCCAGCTCACCGTCGGGACAGCTCTACGAGCAGTACTTC.

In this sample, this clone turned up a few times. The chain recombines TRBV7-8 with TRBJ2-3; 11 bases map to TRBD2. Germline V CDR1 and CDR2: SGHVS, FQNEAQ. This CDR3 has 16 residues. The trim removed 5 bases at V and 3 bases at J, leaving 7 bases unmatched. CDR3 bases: TGTGCCAGCAGCCAGCGACTAGCGGGGCATACAGATACGCAGTATTTT. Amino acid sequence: CASSQRLAGHTDTQYF.

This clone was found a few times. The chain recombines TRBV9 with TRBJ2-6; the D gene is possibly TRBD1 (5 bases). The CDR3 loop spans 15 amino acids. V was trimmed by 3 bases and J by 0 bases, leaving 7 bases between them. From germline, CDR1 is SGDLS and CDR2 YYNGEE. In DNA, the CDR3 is TGTGCCAGCAGCGACCAGGGCTCTGGGGCCAACGTCCTGACTTTC. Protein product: CASSDQGSGANVLTF.

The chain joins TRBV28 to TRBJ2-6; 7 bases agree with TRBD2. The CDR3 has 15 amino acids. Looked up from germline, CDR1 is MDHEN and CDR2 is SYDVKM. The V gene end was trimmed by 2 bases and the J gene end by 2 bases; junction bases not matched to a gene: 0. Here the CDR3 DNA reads TGTGCCAGCAGTTTAGGGGGGGCTGGGGCCAACGTCCTGACTTTC. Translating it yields CASSLGGAGANVLTF.

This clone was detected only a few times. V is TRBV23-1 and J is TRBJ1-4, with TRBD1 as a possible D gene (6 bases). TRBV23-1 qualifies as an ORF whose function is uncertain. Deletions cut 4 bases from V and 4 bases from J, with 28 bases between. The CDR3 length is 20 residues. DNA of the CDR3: TGCGCCAGCAGTCCGAGGGGGATAGAGTATCGCCCACATCTTAATGAAAAACTGTTTTTT. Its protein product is CASSPRGIEYRPHLNEKLFF.